The clone carrying this T cell receptor (beta chain) was seen many times. Its specificity is not known. Quantitative barcoded 5'-RACE was used to prepare TCR beta libraries. TCRdb reanalysed the 5' RACE reads using MiXCR and keeps one entry per CDR3 protein. This sample has about 340,000 distinct CDR3 sequences, with roughly 14% found just once. The data derive from a study of CD8 T cells in ankylosing spondylitis. General observations from the study: Earlier work had already found some motif variants in reactive arthritis synovial fluid and blood.

The receptor's source is a male donor with ankylosing spondylitis or in good health (not recorded which). The sequenced sample was blood, either unsorted or a sorted T cell fraction (not recorded which).

CDR3 residues: CSASRDTYNEQFF. The CDR3 DNA is TGCAGTGCTAGTCGGGACACCTACAATGAGCAGTTCTTC. The V call is TRBV20-1, the J call TRBJ2-1; D might be TRBD1 (6 bases). The CDR3 is made up of 13 amino acids. V lost 3 bases and J 2 bases, leaving 8 bases between the germline ends. The germline V gene has CDR1 DFQATT and CDR2 SNEGSKA (reference sequence).